The following is a TCR beta chain sequence with its context. Its cognate antigen is unknown. The source of the sample is a study of T cell responses to AZD1222 COVID-19 vaccine. Overall study context: Pooled in the analysis were second doses at about 4 or about 12 weeks.

The protocol was immunoSEQ multiplex PCR, while the TCRdb copy is restricted to in-frame clones and leaves out a portion. The data hold some 100,000 clones, with roughly nine tenths observed a single time. Whole-study findings and limits: An increase in Spike-specific TCR breadth and depth was observed after two AZD1222 doses. White British people made up most donors, females outnumbered males, and clonal diversity was possibly underestimated. Seropositive at baseline were only a handful of AZD1222 recipients.

The trim removed 1 base at V and 16 bases at J, leaving 4 bases unmatched. This CDR3 region has 11 residues. The V call is TRBV23-1, the J call TRBJ2-4; the match to TRBD1 covers 7 bases. TRBV23-1 carries the ORF label, with uncertain function. The sample was peripheral blood, taken on day 0 of AZD1222 vaccination. This clonotype was obtained from an adult in good health. Written as DNA, the CDR3 is TGCGCCAGCAGTCAATGGGACAGCAAATACTTC. This sequence encodes CASSQWDSKYF.